Each of the 6 T cell receptor beta chains below was sequenced from the same sample in a study of T and B cells in COVID-19 patients. BIOMED2 TRB-A/B primer pools were used in multiplex TRB PCR. TCRdb redid the calling of the multiplex PCR reads with MiXCR, one entry per CDR3 protein. This table has some 3,300 distinct CDR3 sequences, roughly 23% appearing once. From blood, about 240-500 ng of genomic DNA served as TRB template. Sample: blood. The receptors were sampled from a human donor with active COVID-19.

The rearrangement links TRBV6-2 or TRBV6-3 to TRBJ1-2, with 7 bases lining up with TRBD1. Germline V gives CDR1 MNHEY, CDR2 SVGEGT. The V segment lost 4 bases and the J segment 5 bases; nucleotides outside the gene matches: 4. The CDR3 runs 13 residues. The CDR3 nucleotides are TGTGCCAGCAGTTCCGAGACAGGGTATGGCTACACCTTC. Translating gives CASSSETGYGYTF.

By its share, this clonotype is medium-sized. The gene calls are TRBV6-5 and TRBJ2-1, with 7 bases fitting TRBD2. J lost 4 bases, V lost 0 bases, and 9 bases had no gene match. Germline V gene lookup returns CDR1 MNHEY and CDR2 SVGAGI. The CDR3 is 17 residues long. The CDR3 protein is CASSYSNPGGTYNEQFF. The CDR3 coding sequence is TGTGCCAGCAGTTACTCGAATCCGGGAGGCACGTACAATGAGCAGTTCTTC.

By frequency in the sample, this clonotype is large (0.1 to 1%). The chain employs TRBV19 and TRBJ2-7; TRBD1 agrees at 8 bases. In germline, CDR1 is LNHDA, CDR2 SQIVND (reference sequence). The CDR3 runs to 15 residues. Trimming at V came to 3 bases and at J to 4 bases, leaving 8 bases not matched to a gene. CDR3 sequence: CASSIRRDRRYEQYF. As DNA, the CDR3 is TGTGCCAGTAGTATCCGCCGGGACAGGAGATACGAGCAGTACTTC.

This chain joins TRBV4-3 and TRBJ2-1, with D perhaps matching TRBD2 (7 bases). The CDR3 spans 15 residues. Germline CDR1 and CDR2: LGHNA and YSLEER. The ends were cut back, 4 bases at V and 7 bases at J, with 17 bases in the middle. The CDR3: CASSRVGGGRNEQFF. The CDR3 nucleotides are TGCGCCAGCAGCCGGGTTGGGGGGGGGCGAAATGAGCAGTTCTTC.

Sample share makes this clonotype medium-sized. The chain carries TRBV7-2 and TRBJ2-7; maybe TRBD1 (6 bases). The CDR3 consists of 12 residues. The V end lost 2 bases, the J end lost 4 bases, and 6 bases lay between the germline ends. Germline CDR1 is SGHTA and CDR2 is FQGNSA. CDR3 bases: TGTGCCAGCAGCTTACAGGGGTACGAGCAGTACTTC. Translation: CASSLQGYEQYF.

This clonotype is medium-sized in the sample. This rearrangement joins TRBV6-2 or TRBV6-3 to TRBJ1-2; D uncertain. Trimming cost V 2 bases and J 8 bases, with 6 bases left between them. The length of the CDR3 is 11 residues. CDR1 and CDR2 from the germline V gene are MNHEY and SVGEGT. CDR3 region: CASSYAWGYTF. CDR3 nucleotides: TGTGCCAGCAGTTACGCCTGGGGCTACACCTTC.